The next 27 T cell receptor beta chains were all read from a single sample in a study of blood T cell repertoires in COVID-19. Method: immunoSEQ multiplex PCR; TCRdb's copy keeps in-frame clones and lacks some. The data hold about 530,000 clones, with about 89% observed a single time. The material sequenced was peripheral blood. All receptors come from a woman aged 45-60 years with COVID-19, enrolled during active disease.

The chain recombines TRBV28 with TRBJ1-2; no reliable D call. V gave up 8 bases and J gave up 1 base, with 14 bases separating them. The germline gives CDR1 MDHEN, CDR2 SYDVKM. The length of the CDR3 is 14 residues. The CDR3 here is CASLPAEVNYGYTF. The DNA of the CDR3 is TGTGCCAGCCTTCCCGCGGAAGTTAACTATGGCTACACCTTC.

The chain has TRBV4-1 and TRBJ1-1, with D unclear. The germline V gene has CDR1 MGHRA and CDR2 YSYEKL. The V gene lost 2 bases and the J gene lost 2 bases, with 6 bases spanning the gap. The CDR3 extends over 13 amino acids. CDR3 coding DNA: TGCGCCAGCAGCCAACAAATTAACACTGAAGCTTTCTTT. Translation: CASSQQINTEAFF.

This clone was counted a single time. This chain links TRBV11-3 with TRBJ2-3; 9 nucleotides align to TRBD1. Germline V gene lookup returns CDR1 SGHNT and CDR2 YENEEA. The CDR3 length is 14 residues. With V trimmed by 8 bases and J by 3 bases, 6 bases remained unmatched. In DNA, the CDR3 is TGTGCCAGCTCCGACAGGGGGAGTACAGATACGCAGTATTTT. It yields the protein CASSDRGSTDTQYF.

The chain combines TRBV30 with TRBJ2-3, with TRBD2 matching over 8 bases. V shed 4 bases and J 4 bases; nucleotides not matched to a gene: 7. The germline V gene encodes CDR1 GTSNPN and CDR2 SVGIG (reference sequence). The CDR3 runs to 14 residues. The CDR3 DNA is TGTGCCTGGAATCTTGCGGGGGGCCCAGATACGCAGTATTTT. Amino acid sequence: CAWNLAGGPDTQYF. Supplemented by reference TRBV30 and TRBJ2-3, the full variable domain reads SQTIHQWPATLVQPVGSPLSLECTVEGTSNPNLYWYRQAAGRGLQLLFYSVGIGQISSEVPQNLSASRPQDRQFILSSKKLLLSDSGFYLCAWNLAGGPDTQYFGPGTRLTVL.

The chain is built from TRBV6-5 and TRBJ2-5; D may be TRBD2 (6 bases). This CDR3 comprises 15 residues. With 6 bases removed from V and 5 bases from J, the gap between germline ends came to 19 bases. Germline loops: CDR1 MNHEY, CDR2 SVGAGI. The DNA for the CDR3 is TGTGCCAGCAGCCCAACCGTGGGGGGATTGGAGACCCAGTACTTC. Protein: CASSPTVGGLETQYF.

CDR3 sequence: CATSGSGTRRVTDTQYF. The DNA of the CDR3 is TGTGCCACCAGCGGATCCGGGACTAGAAGGGTCACAGATACGCAGTATTTT. The V and J genes are TRBV15 and TRBJ2-3; TRBD2 matches at 8 bases. Germline V gene lookup returns CDR1 LNHNV and CDR2 YYDKDF (reference sequence). V was pared by 5 bases and J by 2 bases, with 12 bases of the junction left unmatched. This CDR3 has 17 residues.

This clone was recorded only once. As DNA, the CDR3 is TGTGCCAGCAGACCTTCGGACAGGTCGGCTGGCTACACCTTC. Translated: CASRPSDRSAGYTF. The V gene is TRBV27, the J gene TRBJ1-2; 7 positions match TRBD1. Trimming cost V 6 bases and J 7 bases; bases outside gene matches: 11. This CDR3 comprises 14 residues. Germline CDR1 MNHEY, CDR2 SMNVEV (reference sequence).

CDR3 DNA: TGCGCCAGCAGTGAGAGGAGAGGGCAGGGGTGGGATTCACCCCTCCACTTT. As protein: CASSERRGQGWDSPLHF. The chain is built from TRBV10-2 and TRBJ1-6, with D perhaps matching TRBD1 (6 bases). The CDR3 is made up of 17 amino acids. Germline V lookup: CDR1 WSHSY, CDR2 SAAADI. The V and J ends lost 2 bases and 8 bases respectively, with 19 bases between them.

This clone was found a few times. The genes are TRBV28 and TRBJ2-7; the D gene is possibly TRBD1 (6 bases). CDR1 MDHEN and CDR2 SYDVKM come from the germline V gene. V lost 2 bases, J lost 5 bases, and 13 bases lay in between. This CDR3 comprises 14 residues. CDR3 sequence: CASSLGNRVDEQYF. The CDR3 DNA reads as TGTGCCAGCAGTTTAGGGAACAGGGTAGACGAGCAGTACTTC.

The chain links TRBV30 to TRBJ1-1; TRBD1 matches 10 bases. The CDR3 covers 14 residues. Germline V CDR1 and CDR2: GTSNPN, SVGIG (reference sequence). J gave up 5 bases and V 4 bases, and 7 bases lay outside the gene matches. The DNA for the CDR3 is TGTGCCTGGACCAGGGACAGGGGTCGAACTGAAGCTTTCTTT. It encodes CAWTRDRGRTEAFF.

V and J are TRBV19 and TRBJ2-7; D perhaps matches TRBD1 (6 bases). Germline CDR1 reads LNHDA; CDR2 reads SQIVND (reference sequence). The V end lost 5 bases, the J end lost 6 bases, and 20 bases lay between the germline ends. The CDR3 runs 15 residues. The CDR3: CASSRGGVESSEQYF. DNA for the CDR3: TGTGCCAGTAGTCGAGGGGGAGTCGAAAGTAGCGAGCAGTACTTC.

The chain uses TRBV7-3 and TRBJ1-1; 9 bases line up with TRBD1. V trimming: 2 bases; J trimming: 4 bases; junction bases outside the gene matches: 5. Germline loops: CDR1 SGHTA, CDR2 FQGTGA. The length of the CDR3 is 15 residues. Here the CDR3 reads CASSLWGTGTTEAFF. As DNA, the CDR3 is TGTGCCAGCAGCTTATGGGGGACAGGGACCACTGAAGCTTTCTTT.

V gene TRBV19 combines with J gene TRBJ1-5, with 7 bases that match TRBD1. The CDR3 totals 13 residues. Germline CDR1 and CDR2: LNHDA and SQIVND (reference sequence). The V gene end was trimmed by 5 bases and the J gene end by 10 bases; junction bases not matched to a gene: 8. For the CDR3, the DNA is TGTGCCAGTAGTCCGGACAGGTCTCTTCCCCAGCATTTT. Its protein is CASSPDRSLPQHF.

The chain recombines TRBV19 with TRBJ1-1; no reliable D call. V lost 5 bases and J lost 3, with 13 bases in between. Per the germline V gene, CDR1 is LNHDA and CDR2 is SQIVND (reference sequence). The CDR3 is made up of 14 amino acids. The CDR3 nucleotides are TGTGCCAGTAGTTGGGCGTCAGGTCACACTGAAGCTTTCTTT. Translating it yields CASSWASGHTEAFF.

The chain couples TRBV9 to TRBJ1-2; 7 bases match TRBD1. The CDR3 contains 14 residues. The junction had 5 bases not matched to a gene; V was cut back by 3 bases and J by 3 bases. The germline gives CDR1 SGDLS, CDR2 YYNGEE. In nucleotides, the CDR3 is TGTGCCAGCAGCGCGACAGGGACAGACTATGGCTACACCTTC. Translation: CASSATGTDYGYTF.

The rearrangement links TRBV27 to TRBJ2-6; TRBD2 aligns across 7 bases. Per the germline V gene, CDR1 is MNHEY and CDR2 is SMNVEV (reference sequence). This CDR3 has 17 residues. Germline trimming cut 3 bases from V and 0 bases from J; bases unmatched to any gene: 5. The CDR3 reads CASSLLGGGSGANVLTF. CDR3 DNA: TGTGCCAGCAGTTTGCTGGGGGGGGGCTCTGGGGCCAACGTCCTGACTTTC. Based on the CDR3 plus reference TRBV27 and TRBJ2-6, the full variable domain is EAQVTQNPRYLITVTGKKLTVTCSQNMNHEYMSWYRQDPGLGLRQIYYSMNVEVTDKGDVPEGYKVSRKEKRNFPLILESPSPNQTSLYFCASSLLGGGSGANVLTFGAGSRLTVL.

The V and J genes are TRBV13 and TRBJ2-1; tentative D call: TRBD2 (6 bases). The germline V gene encodes CDR1 PRHDT and CDR2 FYEKMQ (reference sequence). The CDR3 has 15 amino acids. Trimming removed 4 bases from V and 6 bases from J, with 16 bases in between. CDR3: CASSSGLIGGNEQFF. CDR3 nucleotides: TGTGCCAGCAGCTCCGGATTGATCGGGGGCAATGAGCAGTTCTTC.

In the case of this clone: Different DNA sequences within this sample yield the same CDR3. This rearrangement joins TRBV19 to TRBJ2-5; TRBD1 aligns across 7 bases. This CDR3 has 13 residues. CDR1 and CDR2 (germline): LNHDA, SQIVND (reference sequence). V was pared by 5 bases and J by 3 bases, with 3 bases of the junction left unmatched. CDR3 amino acids: CASSADREETQYF. The DNA for the CDR3 is TGTGCCAGTAGTGCAGACAGGGAAGAGACCCAGTACTTC. Drawing the rest from reference TRBV19 and TRBJ2-5, the complete variable domain is DGGITQSPKYLFRKEGQNVTLSCEQNLNHDAMYWYRQDPGQGLRLIYYSQIVNDFQKGDIAEGYSVSREKKESFPLTVTSAQKNPTAFYLCASSADREETQYFGPGTRLLVL.

The chain joins TRBV9 to TRBJ2-3, with 11 bases identical to TRBD2. The germline V gene encodes CDR1 SGDLS and CDR2 YYNGEE. This CDR3 spans 15 amino acids. Trimming removed 3 bases from V and 5 bases from J; junction bases left unmatched: 5. CDR3 amino acids: CASSGSGGVGDTQYF. Written as DNA, the CDR3 is TGTGCCAGCAGCGGTAGCGGGGGGGTTGGAGATACGCAGTATTTT.

This clone was counted once. V usage is TRBV2 and J usage is TRBJ1-1; D not certain. This CDR3 region has 17 residues. Germline V CDR1 and CDR2: SNHLY, FYNNEI. V lost 8 bases and J 0 bases, leaving 22 bases between the germline ends. The CDR3: CASGQVGHRNMNTEAFF. CDR3 DNA sequence: TGTGCCAGCGGGCAGGTGGGCCACCGAAATATGAACACTGAAGCTTTCTTT.

The rearrangement joins TRBV5-1 to TRBJ2-1, with 10 bases identical to TRBD1. V shed 4 bases and J 8 bases; nucleotides not matched to a gene: 9. The CDR3 contains 15 residues. Germline CDR1 reads SGHRS; CDR2 reads YFSETQ. This CDR3 reads CASSPGGTGEHEQFF. In DNA, the CDR3 is TGCGCCAGCAGCCCCGGGGGGACAGGGGAGCATGAGCAGTTCTTC.

The genes are TRBV6-5 and TRBJ2-5; 8 bases are a match to TRBD2. CDR3 length equals 15 residues. Germline V gene sequence: CDR1 MNHEY, CDR2 SVGAGI. With 2 bases clipped from V and 5 bases from J, the junction kept 7 bases outside the gene matches. This chain's CDR3 is CASSYQRGGTETQYF. CDR3 DNA sequence: TGTGCCAGCAGTTACCAGCGCGGGGGGACGGAGACCCAGTACTTC.

The V call is TRBV7-3, the J call TRBJ2-1; TRBD2 matches 9 bases. CDR3 length: 14 amino acids. Germline V gene sequence: CDR1 SGHTA, CDR2 FQGTGA. The V segment lost 2 bases and the J segment 9 bases; nucleotides outside the gene matches: 5. The CDR3 nucleotides are TGTGCCAGCAGCTTACACGGTAGCGGGGGTGAGCAGTTCTTC. Amino acid sequence: CASSLHGSGGEQFF.

The J gene is TRBJ1-1, the V gene TRBV27; the match to TRBD1 covers 8 bases. The CDR3 runs 16 residues. Germline values: CDR1 MNHEY, CDR2 SMNVEV (reference sequence). The ends lost 5 bases at V and 5 bases at J; junction bases unmatched: 13. CDR3 amino acids: CASSPSRGTGVTEAFF. DNA of the CDR3: TGTGCCAGCAGTCCCTCTCGCGGGACAGGTGTTACTGAAGCTTTCTTT.

This chain uses TRBV7-9 with TRBJ2-2; D uncertain. Germline V gene data show CDR1 as SEHNR and CDR2 as FQNEAQ (reference sequence). The CDR3 has 16 residues. The V and J ends lost 6 bases and 2 bases respectively, with 16 bases between them. CDR3 in DNA: TGTGCCAGCAGAAACGCGGCAGATCGAAACACCGGGGAGCTGTTTTTT. Amino acid sequence: CASRNAADRNTGELFF. Using reference TRBV7-9 and TRBJ2-2 for the parts outside the CDR3, the full variable domain is DTGVSQNPRHKITKRGQNVTFRCDPISEHNRLYWYRQTLGQGPEFLTYFQNEAQLEKSRLLSDRFSAERPKGSFSTLEIQRTEQGDSAMYLCASRNAADRNTGELFFGEGSRLTVL.

The rearrangement joins TRBV5-1 to TRBJ1-2, with D possibly TRBD1 on 6 matching bases. The CDR3 runs to 15 residues. Germline values: CDR1 SGHRS, CDR2 YFSETQ. V lost 7 bases and J lost 1, with 17 bases in between. The CDR3, as DNA: TGCGCCAGCGCACTGGGGGCAGGGGTTAACTATGGCTACACCTTC. It yields the protein CASALGAGVNYGYTF.

V is TRBV12-5 and J is TRBJ1-5; 7 bases align to TRBD1. The CDR3 sequence is 16 residues long. Germline assignment: CDR1 LGHNT and CDR2 FRNRAP. V was clipped by 0 bases and J by 5 bases; unmatched bases: 7. The CDR3 reads CASGLVLHRGDQPQHF. CDR3 in DNA: TGTGCTAGTGGTTTGGTACTTCACAGGGGTGATCAGCCCCAGCATTTT.